The 15 T cell receptor beta chains in this list originate from one sample, sequenced in a study of cytomegalovirus exposure and HLA in healthy donors. The PCR ran on 60 Vbeta and 13 Jbeta primers. Generated by immunoSEQ multiplex PCR, the TCRdb table keeps only in-frame clones and is missing some. The sample lists 65,000 to 90,000 clones, more than 75% occurring once. Sequencing input: PBMCs. The receptors shown here come from a man younger than 35 in good health and CMV-seronegative.

V gene TRBV19 combines with J gene TRBJ2-2; D remains ambiguous. V lost 3 bases to trimming and J lost 0 bases, with 11 bases between them. Germline lookup yields CDR1 LNHDA and CDR2 SQIVND (reference sequence). This CDR3 has 16 amino acids. The CDR3 coding sequence is TGTGCCAGTAGTATGTTCGCGCGCACGAACACCGGGGAGCTGTTTTTT. Protein product: CASSMFARTNTGELFF.

A single count supports this clone. V and J are TRBV5-1 and TRBJ1-1; D unclear. The V end lost 1 base, the J end lost 1 base, and 8 bases lay between the germline ends. CDR3 length equals 14 residues. From germline, CDR1 is SGHRS and CDR2 YFSETQ. The CDR3: CASSLTVPNTEAFF. Here the CDR3 DNA reads TGCGCCAGCAGCTTGACAGTTCCGAACACTGAAGCTTTCTTT.

V usage is TRBV5-1 and J usage is TRBJ2-3, with D perhaps TRBD1 (6 bases). CDR1 and CDR2 from the germline V gene are SGHRS and YFSETQ. V lost 4 bases and J lost 2, with 11 bases in between. The CDR3 loop spans 14 amino acids. CDR3: CASSKTGTTDTQYF. CDR3 in DNA: TGCGCCAGCAGCAAGACAGGTACCACAGATACGCAGTATTTT.

In its sample, this clone was seen once. The V and J genes are TRBV10-2 and TRBJ2-1; D not resolved. Germline V CDR1 and CDR2: WSHSY, SAAADI. Trimming shortened V by 3 bases and J by 0 bases, and 9 bases separated the two germline ends. This CDR3 region has 15 residues. CDR3 in DNA: TGCGCCAGCAGTGAAACACGGAGCTCCTACAATGAGCAGTTCTTC. Protein: CASSETRSSYNEQFF.

The chain recombines TRBV7-2 with TRBJ1-2, with 7 bases fitting TRBD1. Looked up from germline, CDR1 is SGHTA and CDR2 is FQGNSA. V shed 3 bases and J 7 bases; nucleotides not matched to a gene: 5. This CDR3 region has 13 residues. CDR3 loop: CASSFRQGGGYTF. Here the CDR3 DNA reads TGTGCCAGCAGCTTTAGGCAGGGGGGTGGCTACACCTTC. Together with reference TRBV7-2 and TRBJ1-2, the CDR3 gives the full variable domain: GAGVSQSPSNKVTEKGKDVELRCDPISGHTALYWYRQSLGQGLEFLIYFQGNSAPDKSGLPSDRFSAERTGGSVSTLTIQRTQQEDSAVYLCASSFRQGGGYTFGSGTRLTVV.

This clone was counted a few times. The V gene is TRBV29-1, the J gene TRBJ1-1; no reliable D call. The germline gives CDR1 SQVTM, CDR2 ANQGSEA. This CDR3 region has 13 residues. V lost 0 bases and J lost 3, with 8 bases in between. CDR3 sequence: CSVEDLPDTEAFF. The CDR3, as DNA: TGCAGCGTTGAAGATCTTCCAGACACTGAAGCTTTCTTT.

The chain employs TRBV28 and TRBJ2-7; 10 nucleotides align to TRBD1. CDR1 and CDR2 (germline): MDHEN, SYDVKM. The CDR3 runs to 16 residues. Trimming cost V 10 bases and J 6 bases; bases outside gene matches: 18. The CDR3 coding sequence is TGTGCCATCCATCACCTCCCGGGACAGGGGATGCCCGAGCAGTACTTC. Its protein product is CAIHHLPGQGMPEQYF.

This chain uses TRBV27 with TRBJ1-2, with D maybe TRBD1 (5 bases). The germline gives CDR1 MNHEY, CDR2 SMNVEV (reference sequence). The CDR3 is 14 residues long. V was trimmed by 5 bases and J by 4 bases, leaving 14 bases between them. DNA for the CDR3: TGTGCCAGCAGTGGGGGGTTAGAGGGCTATGGCTACACCTTC. It codes for CASSGGLEGYGYTF.

The chain has TRBV18 and TRBJ2-1, with 9 bases lining up with TRBD1. Germline values: CDR1 KGHSH, CDR2 LQKENI. The CDR3 spans 16 residues. J gave up 6 bases and V 5 bases, and 11 bases lay outside the gene matches. The CDR3 reads CASSSRRDRVFNEQFF. In nucleotides, the CDR3 is TGTGCCAGCTCATCCCGTCGGGACAGGGTTTTCAATGAGCAGTTCTTC. The full variable domain, its missing parts supplied by reference TRBV18 and TRBJ2-1, is NAGVMQNPRHLVRRRGQEARLRCSPMKGHSHVYWYRQLPEEGLKFMVYLQKENIIDESGMPKERFSAEFPKEGPSILRIQQVVRGDSAAYFCASSSRRDRVFNEQFFGPGTRLTVL.

The chain employs TRBV7-3 and TRBJ2-7; tentative D call: TRBD2 (5 bases). CDR3 length: 15 amino acids. CDR1 and CDR2 (germline): SGHTA, FQGTGA. Trimming removed 2 bases at V and 3 bases at J, with 14 bases between. This chain's CDR3 is CASSLGSSAFYEQYF. CDR3 DNA: TGTGCCAGCAGCTTAGGCAGTAGCGCATTCTACGAGCAGTACTTC.

This clone showed up just once. The genes are TRBV5-5 and TRBJ2-7, with a possible D match to TRBD1 (5 bases). CDR3 length: 14 residues. Looked up from germline, CDR1 is SGHKS and CDR2 is YYEKEE (reference sequence). Trimming removed 2 bases at V and 3 bases at J, with 12 bases between. The CDR3 loop reads CASSLARDDYEQYF. The CDR3 nucleotides read TGTGCCAGCAGCTTAGCCAGGGATGACTACGAGCAGTACTTC. The full variable domain, completed using reference TRBV5-5 and TRBJ2-7, is DAGVTQSPTHLIKTRGQQVTLRCSPISGHKSVSWYQQVLGQGPQFIFQYYEKEERGRGNFPDRFSARQFPNYSSELNVNALLLGDSALYLCASSLARDDYEQYFGPGTRLTVT.

This chain joins TRBV4-3 and TRBJ2-1, with a weak D call TRBD2 (6 bases). The CDR3 is 16 residues long. CDR1 and CDR2 (germline): LGHNA, YSLEER. V lost 0 bases to trimming and J lost 7 bases, with 16 bases between them. CDR3 protein: CASSQDQGGSYNEQFF. For the CDR3, the DNA is TGCGCCAGCAGCCAAGATCAAGGAGGGTCTTATAATGAGCAGTTCTTC.

This clone was seen a single time. The V gene is TRBV6-4, the J gene TRBJ2-2; 8 bases are a match to TRBD1. The junction had 12 bases not matched to a gene; V was cut back by 2 bases and J by 4 bases. Germline assignment: CDR1 MRHNA and CDR2 SNTAGT. This CDR3 is built from 18 residues. Here the CDR3 reads CASSDGPLGQGPTGELFF. The CDR3 region has the DNA TGTGCCAGCAGTGACGGCCCATTAGGACAGGGACCCACCGGGGAGCTGTTTTTT.

This sequence joins TRBV19 and TRBJ1-2, with 7 bases identical to TRBD1. The germline V gene encodes CDR1 LNHDA and CDR2 SQIVND (reference sequence). Unmatched junction bases numbered 6, after V lost 7 bases and J lost 4 bases. This CDR3 spans 13 amino acids. CDR3 coding DNA: TGTGCCAGTACTGCGACAGGGAGCTATGGCTACACCTTC. Protein sequence: CASTATGSYGYTF.

This sequence joins TRBV11-3 and TRBJ2-5, with 13 nucleotides matching TRBD2. With 4 bases clipped from V and 1 base from J, the junction kept 15 bases outside the gene matches. Germline-derived CDR1 and CDR2 are SGHNT and YENEEA. This CDR3 has 20 amino acids. The CDR3 nucleotides are TGTGCCAGCAGCTCCACGGCGATGGGACTAGCGGGGACATCCCAAGAGACCCAGTACTTC. Its protein product is CASSSTAMGLAGTSQETQYF.